This is a list of T cell receptor beta chains from one sample in a study of cytomegalovirus exposure and HLA in healthy donors. Repertoires were generated with immunoSEQ multiplex PCR, while TCRdb's copy carries only in-frame clones and drops some. The table includes 150,000 to 200,000 clones, approximately 80% detected once. The sequenced material came from PBMCs. The receptors originated from a woman aged 40 to 50 in good health and CMV-seropositive. CDR3s include the opening cysteine and the closing phenylalanine or tryptophan. The D gene is left open where the match is weak. Clone size, where shown, is once, few, many, or a class for clones that have expanded.

CDR3aa: CASSEWAGTYEQYF
CDR3nt: TGTGCCAGCAGTGAATGGGCAGGAACCTACGAGCAGTACTTC
abundance: .
v_gene: TRBV6-1
d_gene: .
j_gene: TRBJ2-7

CDR3aa: CASIGSGYEQYF
CDR3nt: TGTGCCAGCATCGGGTCGGGTTACGAGCAGTACTTC
abundance: .
v_gene: TRBV2
d_gene: .
j_gene: TRBJ2-7

CDR3aa: CASSIRDKKNIQYF
CDR3nt: TGTGCCAGTAGTATCAGGGACAAAAAAAACATTCAGTACTTC
abundance: once
v_gene: TRBV19
d_gene: .
j_gene: TRBJ2-4

CDR3aa: CASSLGGSYNEQFF
CDR3nt: TGTGCCAGCAGCTTGGGCGGGAGCTACAATGAGCAGTTCTTC
abundance: .
v_gene: TRBV5-8
d_gene: TRBD2
j_gene: TRBJ2-1

CDR3aa: CASSLLGTTGANQPQHF
CDR3nt: TGTGCCAGCAGTTTATTAGGGACCACAGGGGCCAATCAGCCCCAGCATTTT
abundance: .
v_gene: TRBV28
d_gene: TRBD1
j_gene: TRBJ1-5

CDR3aa: CASSKARGIPETQYF
CDR3nt: TGTGCCAGCAGCAAAGCGCGGGGGATACCTGAGACCCAGTACTTC
abundance: .
v_gene: TRBV21-1
d_gene: .
j_gene: TRBJ2-5

CDR3aa: CASSSDRRRTEAFF
CDR3nt: TGTGCCAGCAGTTCGGACAGGCGGCGGACTGAAGCTTTCTTT
abundance: .
v_gene: TRBV6-5
d_gene: TRBD1
j_gene: TRBJ1-1

CDR3aa: CASSPPGREETQYF
CDR3nt: TGTGCCAGCTCACCACCGGGCAGGGAAGAGACCCAGTACTTC
abundance: .
v_gene: TRBV18
d_gene: .
j_gene: TRBJ2-5

CDR3aa: CASSQDSLAGAYNEQFF
CDR3nt: TGCGCCAGCAGCCAAGATAGCCTAGCGGGGGCCTACAATGAGCAGTTCTTC
abundance: few
v_gene: TRBV4-3
d_gene: TRBD2
j_gene: TRBJ2-1

CDR3aa: CASSLDRSTGELFF
CDR3nt: TGTGCCAGCAGCTTGGACCGGTCAACCGGGGAGCTGTTTTTT
abundance: .
v_gene: TRBV5-6
d_gene: .
j_gene: TRBJ2-2

CDR3aa: CASSLRAGTEAFF
CDR3nt: TGTGCCAGCAGCTTGAGGGCTGGCACTGAAGCTTTCTTT
abundance: .
v_gene: TRBV7-9
d_gene: .
j_gene: TRBJ1-1

CDR3aa: CASSPRTPAVDF
CDR3nt: TGTGCCAGCAGCCCCCGGACTCCCGCAGTGGATTTT
abundance: .
v_gene: TRBV7-8
d_gene: .
j_gene: TRBJ2-3

CDR3aa: CASSSGTIGTQYF
CDR3nt: TGTGCCAGCAGCTCGGGGACTATCGGGACCCAGTACTTC
abundance: .
v_gene: TRBV5-6
d_gene: TRBD2
j_gene: TRBJ2-5

CDR3aa: CASSPYDREGTDTQYF
CDR3nt: TGTGCCAGCTCACCTTACGACAGGGAGGGCACAGATACGCAGTATTTT
abundance: .
v_gene: TRBV18
d_gene: .
j_gene: TRBJ2-3